Listed below are T cell receptor beta chains from one sample, sequenced in a study of OX40 agonist ivuxolimab in advanced cancers. Clones were sequenced by immunoSEQ multiplex PCR, and TCRdb holds only the in-frame ones, with some missing. This table has nearly 60,000 clones, 80% to 90% appearing once. The sequenced sample was CD4+ or CD8+ T cells sorted from blood, obtained in a trial of the OX40 agonist ivuxolimab. The receptors shown here come from an adult with an advanced solid tumor such as melanoma, head and neck, liver or kidney cancer. Both conserved end residues are part of each CDR3. D genes are given only for firm matches. Not all rows give a size; the values are once, few, many and, for expanded clones, a class.

j_call,d_call,v_call,clone_size,cdr3_aa,cdr3_nt
TRBJ2-5,-,TRBV28,-,CASSGAGVRETQYF,TGTGCCAGCAGTGGGGCAGGGGTTAGGGAGACCCAGTACTTC
TRBJ2-3,-,TRBV4-2,once,CASSQESGGTQYF,TGTGCCAGCAGCCAAGAGTCGGGTGGTACGCAGTATTTT
TRBJ1-6,-,TRBV6-1,once,CASSLGSSYNSPLHF,TGTGCCAGCAGCCTAGGGAGCTCCTATAATTCACCCCTCCACTTT
TRBJ2-1,-,TRBV12-5,-,CASGLVRGSGAYNEQFF,TGTGCTAGTGGTTTGGTACGAGGTAGCGGAGCCTACAATGAGCAGTTCTTC
TRBJ2-7,TRBD1,TRBV7-9,-,CASSPGTGTYEQYF,TGTGCCAGCAGCCCCGGGACAGGGACCTACGAGCAGTACTTC
TRBJ1-2,-,TRBV6-5,-,CASSPGQRYGYTF,TGTGCCAGCAGTCCCGGACAGCGCTATGGCTACACCTTC
TRBJ2-3,-,TRBV18,-,CASSPLMSSDTQYF,TGTGCCAGCTCACCACTCATGAGTTCAGATACGCAGTATTTT
TRBJ1-2,-,TRBV7-8,-,CASSLLGGGYTF,TGTGCCAGCAGCTTATTGGGAGGTGGCTACACCTTC
TRBJ1-2,-,TRBV21-1,-,CASSKKTDRANYGYTF,TGTGCCAGCAGCAAAAAAACCGACAGGGCTAACTATGGCTACACCTTC
TRBJ2-7,-,TRBV11-2,-,CASSRRRGTSTNEQYF,TGTGCCAGCAGCCGACGCCGGGGAACCAGTACCAACGAGCAGTACTTC
TRBJ2-1,TRBD2,TRBV19,-,CASSQTSGGSYNEQFF,TGTGCCAGTAGTCAGACTAGCGGGGGGTCCTACAATGAGCAGTTCTTC
TRBJ2-1,-,TRBV7-8,-,CASSLAGLVEQFF,TGTGCCAGCAGCTTAGCTGGGTTGGTTGAGCAGTTCTTC
TRBJ2-1,TRBD1,TRBV6-5,-,CASSYRPGTGYNEQFF,TGTGCCAGCAGTTACCGACCCGGGACAGGGTATAATGAGCAGTTCTTC
TRBJ1-1,-,TRBV11-2,few,CASSLGQHTEAFF,TGTGCCAGCAGCTTAGGCCAGCACACTGAAGCTTTCTTT
TRBJ1-2,-,TRBV6-5,-,CASRQSPGAGGYTF,TGTGCCAGCAGACAATCCCCAGGGGCTGGTGGCTACACCTTC
TRBJ1-3,-,TRBV7-9,-,CASSLDRIAGNTIYF,TGTGCCAGCAGCTTAGACAGGATTGCAGGAAACACCATATATTTT
TRBJ2-1,TRBD2,TRBV5-1,-,CASRESGGWGNEQFF,TGCGCCAGCAGAGAGAGCGGGGGATGGGGGAATGAGCAGTTCTTC
TRBJ1-2,TRBD1,TRBV5-5,-,CASSWTGDYGYTF,TGTGCCAGCAGCTGGACAGGGGACTATGGCTACACCTTC
TRBJ1-5,TRBD1,TRBV5-6,-,CASSSTGPQPQHF,TGTGCCAGCAGCTCGACAGGGCCCCAGCCCCAGCATTTT
TRBJ1-2,-,TRBV6-1,-,CASSGSLGTREGYTF,TGTGCCAGCAGTGGCTCTTTGGGGACTCGCGAGGGCTACACCTTC
TRBJ1-5,TRBD1,TRBV28,-,CASNDHGQGGQPQHF,TGTGCCAGCAACGACCATGGACAGGGGGGCCAGCCCCAGCATTTT
TRBJ2-1,-,TRBV19,-,CASSISLANNEQFF,TGTGCCAGTAGTATCTCATTGGCCAACAATGAGCAGTTCTTC
TRBJ2-2,-,TRBV21-1,-,CASSKGCNLSNTGELFF,TGTGCCAGCAGCAAAGGTTGCAACTTATCGAACACCGGGGAGCTGTTTTTT
TRBJ2-1,TRBD2,TRBV6-7,-,CAATTPGTSRFF,TGTGCCGCTACTACCCCCGGGACTAGTCGGTTCTTC
TRBJ1-5,TRBD1,TRBV2,many,CASSDGRGGYQPQHF,TGTGCCAGCAGTGATGGTAGAGGGGGCTATCAGCCCCAGCATTTT
TRBJ1-3,-,TRBV2,few,CASSEGSVLPNTIYF,TGTGCCAGCAGTGAAGGGTCAGTGCTACCAAACACCATATATTTT
TRBJ2-3,TRBD2,TRBV5-6,-,CASSLRSGAFRTDTQYF,TGTGCCAGCAGTCTGAGGAGCGGGGCGTTTAGAACAGATACGCAGTATTTT
TRBJ1-1,-,TRBV19,-,CASSSQGRLNTEAFF,TGTGCCAGTAGTAGCCAGGGACGGTTGAACACTGAAGCTTTCTTT
TRBJ2-3,-,TRBV7-9,-,CASSLGSGSTDTQYF,TGTGCCAGCAGCTTAGGGTCAGGGAGCACAGATACGCAGTATTTT
TRBJ1-4,-,TRBV7-7,-,CASSPVVSEKLFF,TGTGCCAGCAGCCCGGTCGTCAGTGAAAAACTGTTTTTT
TRBJ2-6,TRBD1,TRBV5-1,-,CASSLLLTGAGANVLTF,TGCGCCAGCAGCTTGTTGCTGACAGGGGCTGGGGCCAACGTCCTGACTTTC
TRBJ2-3,-,TRBV5-1,-,CASSLEQGDTDTQYF,TGCGCCAGCAGCTTGGAACAGGGAGACACAGATACGCAGTATTTT
TRBJ1-6,-,TRBV2,-,CATRTAEGSPLHF,TGTGCCACCAGGACAGCGGAAGGTTCACCCCTCCACTTT
TRBJ1-1,-,TRBV4-1,-,CASSQEVQGLNTEAFF,TGCGCCAGCAGCCAAGAAGTCCAGGGGTTGAACACTGAAGCTTTCTTT
TRBJ2-7,TRBD1,TRBV5-1,once,CASSLTGTGGVEQYF,TGCGCCAGCAGCTTAACTGGGACAGGGGGCGTCGAGCAGTACTTC
TRBJ1-6,-,TRBV27,few,CASSLRGRGKAPLHF,TGTGCCAGCAGTTTAAGGGGCCGGGGGAAGGCACCCCTCCACTTT
TRBJ1-2,-,TRBV2,-,CASSVEAQGYTF,TGTGCCAGCAGCGTTGAGGCGCAAGGCTACACCTTC
TRBJ2-3,TRBD2,TRBV18,-,CASSPPGAGGRDF,TGTGCCAGCTCACCACCGGGTGCGGGAGGGAGGGACTTT
TRBJ2-2,TRBD2,TRBV6-8,-,CASTLPGLAATNTGELFF,TGTGCCAGCACTCTCCCCGGACTAGCGGCTACGAACACCGGGGAGCTGTTTTTT
TRBJ2-7,TRBD2,TRBV7-8,-,CASSVGLAGHEQYF,TGTGCCAGCAGCGTGGGACTAGCGGGCCACGAGCAGTACTTC
TRBJ2-1,-,TRBV19,-,CASSGQGSYNEQFF,TGTGCCAGTAGTGGGCAGGGGTCCTACAATGAGCAGTTCTTC
TRBJ2-5,TRBD2,TRBV4-1,medium-sized,CASSHGSGGIQETQYF,TGCGCCAGCAGCCATGGTAGCGGGGGGATACAAGAGACCCAGTACTTC
TRBJ1-5,-,TRBV27,-,CASSLSSQVGPQHF,TGTGCCAGCAGTTTATCTTCCCAGGTCGGCCCCCAGCATTTT
TRBJ1-2,-,TRBV7-2,-,CASSRPDNNYGYTF,TGTGCCAGCAGCCGACCGGACAATAACTATGGCTACACCTTC
TRBJ2-1,-,TRBV7-2,few,CASSFEPYSYNEQFF,TGTGCCAGCAGCTTTGAGCCTTACTCCTACAATGAGCAGTTCTTC
TRBJ1-1,TRBD1,TRBV4-1,-,CASSPRDRSGVTEAFF,TGCGCCAGCAGCCCCCGGGACAGGAGCGGCGTCACTGAAGCTTTCTTT